This TCR beta chain was observed in a study of technical replicates of blood from a few donors. This CDR3 has 16 amino acids. Per the germline V gene, CDR1 is SGHNT and CDR2 is YYREEE (reference sequence). With V trimmed by 4 bases and J by 3 bases, 11 bases remained unmatched. TCRdb keeps only in-frame clones here, not all; method: immunoSEQ multiplex PCR. The profile shows tens of thousands of clones, over 95% of them singletons. The source is a human donor in good health. The sequencing input was T cells isolated from PBMCs. The chain employs TRBV5-4 and TRBJ2-3, with 7 nucleotides matching TRBD2. CDR3 region: CASSPRRGGPTDTQYF. DNA of the CDR3: TGTGCCAGCAGCCCCAGGAGGGGAGGGCCAACAGATACGCAGTATTTT.